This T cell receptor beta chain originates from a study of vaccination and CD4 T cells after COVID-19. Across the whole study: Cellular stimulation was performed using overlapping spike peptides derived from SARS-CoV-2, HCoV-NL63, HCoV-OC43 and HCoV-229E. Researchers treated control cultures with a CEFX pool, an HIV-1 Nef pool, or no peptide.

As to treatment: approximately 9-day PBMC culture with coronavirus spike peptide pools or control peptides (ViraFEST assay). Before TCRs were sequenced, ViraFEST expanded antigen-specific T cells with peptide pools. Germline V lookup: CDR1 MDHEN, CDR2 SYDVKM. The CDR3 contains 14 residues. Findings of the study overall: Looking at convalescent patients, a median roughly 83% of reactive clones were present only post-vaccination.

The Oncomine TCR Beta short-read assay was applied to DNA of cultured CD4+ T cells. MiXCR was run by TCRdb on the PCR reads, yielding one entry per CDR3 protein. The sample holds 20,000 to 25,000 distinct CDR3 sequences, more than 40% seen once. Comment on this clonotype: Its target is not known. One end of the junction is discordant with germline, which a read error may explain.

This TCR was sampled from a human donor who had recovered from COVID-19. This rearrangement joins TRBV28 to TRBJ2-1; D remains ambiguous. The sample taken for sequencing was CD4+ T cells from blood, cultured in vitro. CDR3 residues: CAISTRYSYNEQFF. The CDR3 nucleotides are TGTGCCATCAGTACGAGGTATTCCTACAATGAGCAGTTCTTC.